This T cell receptor beta chain was recorded in a study of human T cells and chemical hapten exposure. CDR3 size: 15 residues. CDR1 and CDR2 (germline): SGHVS, FNYEAQ. V lost 1 base, J lost 4 bases, and 10 bases lay in between. TCRdb reprocessed the RACE reads with MiXCR, giving one entry per CDR3 protein. The sample gives 95,000 to 130,000 distinct CDR3 sequences, 9% to 13% of which show up once; roughly 1.5% is in the top ten. Time point described: patch test 1, 2 weeks after DPC sensitization. Specified treatment: therapeutic diphenylcyclopropenone sensitization with weekly scalp DPC. Drawing of blood took place ahead of applying each patch test.

Material: whole blood, obtained in connection with sensitization to the hapten diphenylcyclopropenone (DPC). This receptor was taken from a woman in her forties or fifties with alopecia areata. Some clones in this sample may be carry-over from other donors' samples. The gene calls are TRBV7-6 and TRBJ2-2; D ambiguous. CDR3 sequence reads: CASSLVPVRTGELFF. Here the CDR3 DNA reads TGTGCCAGCAGCTTAGTGCCAGTTCGCACCGGGGAGCTGTTTTTT.